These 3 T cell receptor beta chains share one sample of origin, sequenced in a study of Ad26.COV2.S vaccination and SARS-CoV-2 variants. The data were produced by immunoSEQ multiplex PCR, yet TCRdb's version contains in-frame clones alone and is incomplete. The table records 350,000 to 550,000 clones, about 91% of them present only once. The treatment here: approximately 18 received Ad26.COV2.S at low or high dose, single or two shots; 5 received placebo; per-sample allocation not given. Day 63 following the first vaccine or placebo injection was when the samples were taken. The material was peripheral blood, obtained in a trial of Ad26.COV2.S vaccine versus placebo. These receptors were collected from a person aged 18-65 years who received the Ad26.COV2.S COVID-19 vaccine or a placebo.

The CDR3 here is CASTYVGSYNEQFF. The CDR3 DNA reads as TGTGCCAGCACCTACGTCGGCTCCTACAATGAGCAGTTCTTC. The chain combines TRBV6-6 with TRBJ2-1, with D uncertain. CDR3 size: 14 residues. Germline V lookup: CDR1 MNHNY, CDR2 SVGAGI (reference sequence). V lost 7 bases, J lost 0 bases, and 10 bases lay in between.

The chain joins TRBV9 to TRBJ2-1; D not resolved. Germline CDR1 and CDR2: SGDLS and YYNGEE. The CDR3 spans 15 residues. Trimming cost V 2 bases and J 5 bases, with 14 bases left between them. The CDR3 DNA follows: TGTGCCAGCAGCGTTGCGCTCGGCTTCAACAATGAGCAGTTCTTC. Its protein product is CASSVALGFNNEQFF.

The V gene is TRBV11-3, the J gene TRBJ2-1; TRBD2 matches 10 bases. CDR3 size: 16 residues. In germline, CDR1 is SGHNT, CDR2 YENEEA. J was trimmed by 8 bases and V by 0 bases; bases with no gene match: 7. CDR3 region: CASSLDLLAGWDEQFF. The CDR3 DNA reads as TGTGCCAGCAGCTTAGATCTACTAGCGGGATGGGATGAGCAGTTCTTC.